This TCR beta chain stems from a study of cytomegalovirus exposure and HLA in healthy donors. Overall study results and limits: With later analysis, a missense DCLRE1C variant became linked to TCR beta V- and J-gene trimming.

This clone was detected only once. Its antigen remains unknown. V lost 2 bases to trimming and J lost 6 bases; unmatched junction nucleotides: 5. This CDR3 is 15 amino acids long. Germline lookup yields CDR1 LNHDA and CDR2 SQIVND (reference sequence). The PCR had 60 Vbeta and 13 Jbeta primers. Repertoires were generated with immunoSEQ multiplex PCR, while TCRdb's copy carries only in-frame clones and drops some. The repertoire includes some 130,000 clones, approximately 77% of them detected once, and approximately 2% sits in the top ten. The receptor was isolated from a man aged 25-45 years in good health and CMV-seronegative. V usage is TRBV19 and J usage is TRBJ2-1; 9 bases line up with TRBD2. Sequenced: PBMCs. CDR3 sequence reads: CASSIRREGPNEQFF. The DNA for the CDR3 is TGTGCCAGTAGTATAAGGCGGGAGGGCCCCAATGAGCAGTTCTTC.